Reported below is one T cell receptor beta chain. Its antigen is unknown. The source of the sample is a study of cytomegalovirus exposure and HLA in healthy donors. The PCR employed 60 Vbeta primers together with 13 Jbeta primers. Assay: immunoSEQ multiplex PCR; the TCRdb copy retains only in-frame clones and omits some. This table holds about 180,000 clones, 75% found once. Study-wide findings and caveats: In a later analysis, at a false discovery rate of 0.05, roughly 17,000 TCR beta sequences were associated with HLA alleles.

The CDR3 spans 14 residues. The germline V gene encodes CDR1 MNHEY and CDR2 SVGAGI. Trimming pared 5 bases from V and 7 bases from J, leaving 15 bases between. This sequence originates from a male donor in good health and CMV-seronegative. V gene TRBV6-5 combines with J gene TRBJ1-5; a possible D gene is TRBD1 (6 bases). Sequencing was carried out using PBMCs. For the CDR3, the DNA is TGTGCCAGCAGTGGGGGCAGGGCACGGCAGCCCCAGCATTTT. It codes for CASSGGRARQPQHF.